A single sample is the source of the 27 T cell receptor beta chains below, sequenced in a study of T cell repertoires in cytomegalovirus infection. TCRdb re-derived calls from the reads in MiXCR, one entry per CDR3 protein. In the table there are roughly 500,000 distinct CDR3 sequences, around 11% of which are singletons. The specimen sequenced was PBMCs. The receptors were gathered from a human donor in good health (CMV status not recorded). Some clones in this sample may be carry-over from other donors' samples.

The chain links TRBV3-1 to TRBJ1-2; the match to TRBD1 covers 8 bases. The trim removed 1 base at V and 8 bases at J, leaving 3 bases unmatched. This CDR3 has 13 residues. Germline V CDR1 and CDR2: LGHDT, YNNKEL (reference sequence). CDR3 region: CASSQGTGYGYTF. CDR3 sequence (DNA): TGTGCCAGCAGCCAAGGGACAGGGTACGGCTACACCTTC.

V gene TRBV13 combines with J gene TRBJ2-1; a possible D gene is TRBD2 (5 bases). CDR1 and CDR2 (germline): PRHDT, FYEKMQ (reference sequence). This CDR3 region has 18 residues. V shed 5 bases and J shed 2 bases, with 22 bases lying between them. The CDR3 loop reads CASSQGPGFGSPYNEQFF. The DNA for the CDR3 is TGTGCCAGCAGCCAAGGACCGGGGTTTGGGAGTCCCTACAATGAGCAGTTCTTC.

This clonotype was observed at least ten times. CDR3 loop: CASSFVGPEKLFF. CDR3 sequence (DNA): TGTGCCAGCAGTTTCGTGGGCCCAGAAAAACTGTTTTTT. The genes are TRBV12-3 or TRBV12-4 and TRBJ1-4; D call uncertain. The CDR3 extends over 13 amino acids. Trimming removed 3 bases from V and 8 bases from J, with 10 bases in between.

This clonotype came up many times. The chain couples TRBV11-2 to TRBJ1-2, with D perhaps matching TRBD1 (5 bases). Trimming cost V 0 bases and J 4 bases, with 9 bases left between them. The germline gives CDR1 SGHAT, CDR2 FQNNGV. The CDR3 runs 14 residues. The CDR3 region has the DNA TGTGCCAGCAGCTTAGACGGAGGGGTCTATGGCTACACCTTC. It encodes CASSLDGGVYGYTF.

J is TRBJ1-4 and V is TRBV14; D uncertain. CDR3 length: 14 residues. Germline CDR1 and CDR2: SGHDN and FVKESK. V was shortened by 1 base and J by 4 bases, with 7 bases between the two germline ends. CDR3 bases: TGTGCCAGCAGCCAAGGGTATGGTAATGAAAAACTGTTTTTT. Its protein product is CASSQGYGNEKLFF.

This clonotype appeared many times. This chain links TRBV7-3 with TRBJ2-3, with 9 bases aligning to TRBD1. Germline trimming cut 4 bases from V and 3 bases from J; bases unmatched to any gene: 5. This CDR3 is 15 amino acids long. Germline lookup yields CDR1 SGHTA and CDR2 FQGTGA. DNA for the CDR3: TGTGCCAGCAGCTCGGACAGGGGACGAACAGATACGCAGTATTTT. Translation: CASSSDRGRTDTQYF.

This clonotype was picked up many times. The chain joins TRBV28 to TRBJ2-7, with 12 bases lining up with TRBD2. The germline V gene has CDR1 MDHEN and CDR2 SYDVKM. J was trimmed by 0 bases and V by 6 bases; bases with no gene match: 6. The CDR3 contains 16 residues. The CDR3 loop is CASSPGLAGPSYEQYF. The CDR3 nucleotides are TGTGCCAGCAGCCCCGGACTAGCGGGGCCCTCCTACGAGCAGTACTTC.

This clonotype was picked up a small number of times. V is TRBV2 and J is TRBJ2-1; D possibly corresponds to TRBD2 (6 bases). This CDR3 region has 14 residues. Germline CDR1 SNHLY, CDR2 FYNNEI. V was trimmed by 4 bases and J by 8 bases, leaving 15 bases between them. The CDR3 bases are TGTGCCAGCAGTGCCCCTAGTTGGGGGGATGAGCAGTTCTTC. Its translation is CASSAPSWGDEQFF.

This clonotype was seen many times. The rearrangement uses TRBV4-1 and TRBJ1-5; no definite D call. Germline V gene sequence: CDR1 MGHRA, CDR2 YSYEKL. This CDR3 is built from 13 residues. V lost 1 base and J lost 7, with 8 bases in between. The chain's CDR3 is CASSQVGSQPQHF. DNA of the CDR3: TGCGCCAGCAGCCAAGTAGGGTCCCAGCCCCAGCATTTT.

This clonotype was counted at least ten times. CDR3: CSVTLAEWIGELFF. CDR3 nucleotides: TGCAGCGTCACACTAGCGGAGTGGATCGGGGAGCTGTTTTTT. The rearrangement joins TRBV29-1 to TRBJ2-2, with 8 bases identical to TRBD2. The CDR3 runs 14 residues. Per the germline V gene, CDR1 is SQVTM and CDR2 is ANQGSEA. V trimming: 6 bases; J trimming: 7 bases; junction bases outside the gene matches: 10.

In this sample, this clonotype turned up many times. The chain uses TRBV5-4 and TRBJ2-7, with D possibly being TRBD2 (7 bases). CDR1 and CDR2 from the germline V gene are SGHNT and YYREEE (reference sequence). The V end lost 6 bases, the J end lost 2 bases, and 18 bases lay between the germline ends. The CDR3 length is 15 residues. As DNA, the CDR3 is TGTGCCAGCACCCCGAGGGGGGGATCTACCTACGAGCAGTACTTC. As protein: CASTPRGGSTYEQYF.

This clonotype was recorded a few times. The chain couples TRBV18 to TRBJ1-5; 7 positions match TRBD1. The V gene end was trimmed by 3 bases and the J gene end by 6 bases; junction bases not matched to a gene: 2. Per germline, CDR1 KGHSH and CDR2 LQKENI. The CDR3 has 13 residues. For the CDR3, the DNA is TGTGCCAGCTCACCGAACAGGGGTCAGCCCCAGCATTTT. Its protein product is CASSPNRGQPQHF.

In its sample, this clonotype was seen many times. This chain connects TRBV20-1 to TRBJ2-3, with TRBD1 matching over 11 bases. The CDR3 runs 14 residues. Germline CDR1 and CDR2: DFQATT and SNEGSKA (reference sequence). Trimming took 6 bases from V and 4 from J; bases not matched to a gene: 6. The CDR3, as DNA: TGCAGTGCCAGGAGGGGACAGGGGGCAGATACGCAGTATTTT. It translates to CSARRGQGADTQYF.

This clonotype has at least ten counts. This chain uses TRBV4-2 with TRBJ2-3; D remains ambiguous. The CDR3 covers 14 residues. The V gene's germline CDR1 is LGHNA and CDR2 YNFKEQ. Trimming stripped 3 bases from V and 2 bases from J, with 9 bases between. DNA for the CDR3: TGTGCCAGCAGCCAGAGGCCCGTCACAGATACGCAGTATTTT. This encodes CASSQRPVTDTQYF.

The rearrangement uses TRBV7-8 and TRBJ1-1; tentative D call: TRBD1 (5 bases). The CDR3 totals 15 residues. V lost 1 base to trimming and J lost 8 bases, with 17 bases between them. The germline gives CDR1 SGHVS, CDR2 FQNEAQ. Here the CDR3 DNA reads TGTGCCAGCAGCTTAGTTAGGAACGGGGCGGGGGAAGCTTTCTTT. It is translated as CASSLVRNGAGEAFF.

This clonotype was observed at least ten times. The chain joins TRBV5-6 to TRBJ1-1, with unresolved D. There are 12 residues in the CDR3. Germline values: CDR1 SGHDT, CDR2 YYEEEE. V lost 2 bases to trimming and J lost 10 bases, with 12 bases between them. CDR3 sequence reads: CASSLSGSGAFF. The CDR3, as DNA: TGTGCCAGCAGCTTATCCGGAAGTGGAGCTTTCTTT. Drawing the rest from reference TRBV5-6 and TRBJ1-1, the complete variable domain is DAGVTQSPTHLIKTRGQQVTLRCSPKSGHDTVSWYQQALGQGPQFIFQYYEEEERQRGNFPDRFSGHQFPNYSSELNVNALLLGDSALYLCASSLSGSGAFFGQGTRLTVV.

The V and J genes are TRBV18 and TRBJ2-2; D is perhaps TRBD2 (6 bases). The CDR3 length is 16 residues. Germline loops: CDR1 KGHSH, CDR2 LQKENI. V lost 6 bases and J lost 3, with 17 bases in between. The CDR3 reads CASSRRDPEDTGELFF. The DNA of the CDR3 is TGTGCCAGCTCGCGGAGGGACCCGGAGGACACCGGGGAGCTGTTTTTT.

This clonotype was detected ten times or more. The V and J genes are TRBV2 and TRBJ1-5, with 9 nucleotides matching TRBD1. CDR1 is SNHLY, CDR2 FYNNEI, per germline. The CDR3 consists of 14 residues. V shed 8 bases and J 6 bases; nucleotides not matched to a gene: 8. Here the CDR3 reads CASGRGQGSQPQHF. CDR3 nucleotide sequence: TGTGCCAGCGGCCGGGGACAGGGAAGTCAGCCCCAGCATTTT.

The CDR3 region has the DNA TGTGCCAGCAGGGGGACAGGGTCGAACACCGGGGAGCTGTTTTTT. It codes for CASRGTGSNTGELFF. The V gene is TRBV2, the J gene TRBJ2-2; TRBD1 matches 9 bases. Losses at the gene ends were 6 bases for V and 0 bases for J; bases not matched to a gene: 2. The CDR3 loop spans 15 amino acids. Per the germline V gene, CDR1 is SNHLY and CDR2 is FYNNEI.

The V and J genes are TRBV2 and TRBJ2-7; a weak D match, TRBD1 (5 bases). V dropped 0 bases and J dropped 7 bases, with 22 bases sitting between them. Germline values: CDR1 SNHLY, CDR2 FYNNEI. This CDR3 contains 17 residues. The chain's CDR3 is CASSEAHRTLLMGEQYF. The CDR3 nucleotides are TGTGCCAGCAGTGAAGCGCACCGGACATTATTAATGGGGGAGCAGTACTTC.

This clonotype was recorded many times. This chain joins TRBV12-3 or TRBV12-4 and TRBJ2-7; TRBD2 is a possible D gene (5 bases). The CDR3 has 17 amino acids. Trimming left V 4 bases short and J 2 bases short, with 21 bases between. The CDR3 DNA reads TGTGCCAGCAGTTCCGAGCGTTGGGGAGCCGAGACCTACGAGCAGTACTTC. It translates to CASSSERWGAETYEQYF.

The J gene is TRBJ1-2, the V gene TRBV12-3 or TRBV12-4, with D unresolved. This CDR3 is built from 13 residues. V lost 1 base and J 8 bases, leaving 11 bases between the germline ends. The CDR3 loop is CASSLGQAFGYTF. The DNA of the CDR3 is TGTGCCAGCAGTTTAGGGCAGGCCTTCGGCTACACCTTC.

This clonotype was seen ten or more times. This rearrangement joins TRBV6-2 or TRBV6-3 to TRBJ2-1; TRBD2 matches 8 bases. This CDR3 region has 16 residues. Losses at the gene ends were 2 bases for V and 5 bases for J; bases not matched to a gene: 8. From germline, CDR1 is MNHEY and CDR2 SVGEGT. DNA for the CDR3: TGTGCCAGCAGTTACGGCTGGAGCGGGGGAGACAATGAGCAGTTCTTC. It yields the protein CASSYGWSGGDNEQFF.

This clonotype showed up just a few times. The chain combines TRBV20-1 with TRBJ2-3; D unclear. This CDR3 is built from 10 residues. The V end lost 5 bases, the J end lost 9 bases, and 9 bases lay between the germline ends. Germline CDR1 reads DFQATT; CDR2 reads SNEGSKA (reference sequence). The CDR3: CSARSETQYF. DNA for the CDR3: TGCAGTGCTCGCTCTGAGACGCAGTATTTT.

In this sample, this clonotype turned up many times. CDR3 sequence reads: CASSLLAGDTGELFF. In DNA form, the CDR3 reads TGTGCCAGCAGTTTACTAGCGGGAGATACCGGGGAGCTGTTTTTT. This rearrangement joins TRBV28 to TRBJ2-2; 10 bases are shared with TRBD2. This CDR3 is 15 amino acids long. Looked up from germline, CDR1 is MDHEN and CDR2 is SYDVKM. V was clipped by 2 bases and J by 5 bases; unmatched bases: 2.

This clonotype showed up many times. The chain is built from TRBV12-5 and TRBJ1-1; 7 bases map to TRBD1. The CDR3 has 13 residues. Germline V CDR1 and CDR2: LGHNT, FRNRAP. With 5 bases clipped from V and 1 base from J, the junction kept 1 base outside the gene matches. The CDR3 spells CASGTGANTEAFF. The CDR3 region has the DNA TGTGCTAGTGGTACAGGGGCGAACACTGAAGCTTTCTTT.

This clonotype appeared many times. The gene calls are TRBV14 and TRBJ2-7; the D gene is possibly TRBD2 (5 bases). The germline CDR1 and CDR2 sequences are SGHDN and FVKESK. The CDR3 loop spans 13 amino acids. Trimming left V 1 base short and J 5 bases short, with 9 bases between. CDR3 nucleotide sequence: TGTGCCAGCAGCCAAGGGAGGATACACGAGCAGTACTTC. Translated: CASSQGRIHEQYF. Full variable domain (remainder filled in from reference TRBV14 and TRBJ2-7): EAGVTQFPSHSVIEKGQTVTLRCDPISGHDNLYWYRRVMGKEIKFLLHFVKESKQDESGMPNNRFLAERTGGTYSTLKVQPAELEDSGVYFCASSQGRIHEQYFGPGTRLTVT.